This T cell receptor beta chain came from a study of long-term antiretroviral therapy in people with HIV. General study points: Diversity measured after ART increased yet remained under transplant donor controls.

From each donor, at least one pre-ART PBMC sample and at least two post-ART PBMC samples were obtained. Researchers report immunoSEQ v3.0 was run at survey level. Sequencing was designed to cover roughly 35,000-50,000 T-cell genomes in each sample. Sequencing used immunoSEQ multiplex PCR; TCRdb keeps in-frame clones, though not all of them. The table shows roughly 30,000 clones, with approximately 80% occurring only once. This clone occurred once. Its antigen is undetermined. CDR3 length: 14 amino acids. Between the trimmed V and J ends, which lost 3 bases and 0 bases, there was a span of 8 bases. In germline, CDR1 is KGHSH, CDR2 LQKENI.

This receptor was identified in a middle-aged man with HIV. The specimen comprised unsorted PBMCs, sampled 0.3 years after starting antiretroviral therapy. The V and J genes are TRBV18 and TRBJ1-1; D call uncertain. The CDR3 protein is CASSPHPLNTEAFF. DNA of the CDR3: TGTGCCAGCTCACCGCACCCTTTGAACACTGAAGCTTTCTTT.